These T cell receptor beta chains were read from a single sample in a study of T-cell memory formation after mild COVID-19. In TCRdb, the 5' RACE reads were re-called with MiXCR into one record per CDR3 protein. The sample has roughly 250,000 distinct CDR3 sequences; 16% are singletons. The sample consisted of PBMCs or a T cell subset sorted from them (not recorded which). The receptors come from a man aged 18 to 35 who had mild COVID-19 (a few samples of this study predate the infection). Cell type and time point are not known. The CDR3 runs from the conserved cysteine through the conserved F or W. Fields, in order: CDR3 protein, CDR3 DNA, V gene, J gene, D gene, clone size. The D gene is left open where the match is weak. A clone size is listed for some rows: how often the clone was seen (once, few, many), or a class if it is expanded.

CDR3aa: CASSIRTGFNYEQYF
CDR3nt: TGTGCCAGCAGCATACGGACAGGGTTCAACTACGAGCAGTACTTC
v_gene: TRBV7-2
j_gene: TRBJ2-7
d_gene: TRBD1
abundance: many

CDR3aa: CASSPGTGREAFF
CDR3nt: TGTGCCAGCAGCCCCGGGACCGGGAGAGAAGCTTTCTTT
v_gene: TRBV7-2
j_gene: TRBJ1-1
d_gene: NA
abundance: NA

CDR3aa: CASSPVGGATEQFF
CDR3nt: TGCGCCAGCAGCCCCGTGGGTGGGGCTACGGAGCAGTTCTTC
v_gene: TRBV4-1
j_gene: TRBJ2-1
d_gene: NA
abundance: few

CDR3aa: CASSPSPGVHYGYTF
CDR3nt: TGCGCCAGCAGCCCCTCTCCAGGGGTTCACTATGGCTACACCTTC
v_gene: TRBV5-1
j_gene: TRBJ1-2
d_gene: NA
abundance: NA

CDR3aa: CASSVGVSGNTIYF
CDR3nt: TGTGCCAGCAGCGTAGGGGTTTCTGGAAACACCATATATTTT
v_gene: TRBV9
j_gene: TRBJ1-3
d_gene: NA
abundance: NA

CDR3aa: CASSFRGEGETQYF
CDR3nt: TGTGCCAGCAGTTTCAGGGGTGAAGGGGAGACCCAGTACTTC
v_gene: TRBV12-3/TRBV12-4
j_gene: TRBJ2-5
d_gene: NA
abundance: NA

CDR3aa: CASSPDGANTEAFF
CDR3nt: TGTGCCAGCAGTCCCGACGGAGCCAACACTGAAGCTTTCTTT
v_gene: TRBV12-3/TRBV12-4
j_gene: TRBJ1-1
d_gene: NA
abundance: NA

CDR3aa: CSASKDEKLFF
CDR3nt: TGCAGTGCTAGTAAGGATGAAAAACTGTTTTTT
v_gene: TRBV20-1
j_gene: TRBJ1-4
d_gene: NA
abundance: NA

CDR3aa: CASSPRMGEKLFF
CDR3nt: TGTGCCAGCAGCCCTAGGATGGGGGAAAAACTGTTTTTT
v_gene: TRBV11-2
j_gene: TRBJ1-4
d_gene: NA
abundance: NA

CDR3aa: CASSQGTGPPGGYTF
CDR3nt: TGCGCCAGCAGCCAAGGGACCGGGCCCCCGGGGGGCTACACCTTC
v_gene: TRBV4-1
j_gene: TRBJ1-2
d_gene: NA
abundance: NA

CDR3aa: CASSASRRTQYF
CDR3nt: TGTGCCAGCAGTGCCTCCAGGAGGACGCAGTATTTT
v_gene: TRBV6-5
j_gene: TRBJ2-3
d_gene: NA
abundance: NA

CDR3aa: CSGTVGNTIYF
CDR3nt: TGCAGCGGGACAGTAGGAAACACCATATATTTT
v_gene: TRBV29-1
j_gene: TRBJ1-3
d_gene: NA
abundance: few